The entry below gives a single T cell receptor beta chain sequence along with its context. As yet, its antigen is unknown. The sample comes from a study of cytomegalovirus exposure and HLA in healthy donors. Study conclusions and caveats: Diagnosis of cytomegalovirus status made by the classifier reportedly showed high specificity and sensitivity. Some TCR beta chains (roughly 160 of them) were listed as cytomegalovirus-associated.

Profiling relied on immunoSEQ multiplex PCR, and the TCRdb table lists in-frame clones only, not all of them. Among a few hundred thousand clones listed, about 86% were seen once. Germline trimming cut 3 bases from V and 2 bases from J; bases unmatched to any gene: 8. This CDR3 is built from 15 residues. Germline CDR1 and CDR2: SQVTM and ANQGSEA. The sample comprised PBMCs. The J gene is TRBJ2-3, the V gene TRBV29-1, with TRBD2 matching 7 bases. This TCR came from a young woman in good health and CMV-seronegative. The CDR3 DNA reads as TGCAGCGTTGACACGACTAGCCTGCCCACAGATACGCAGTATTTT. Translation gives CSVDTTSLPTDTQYF.